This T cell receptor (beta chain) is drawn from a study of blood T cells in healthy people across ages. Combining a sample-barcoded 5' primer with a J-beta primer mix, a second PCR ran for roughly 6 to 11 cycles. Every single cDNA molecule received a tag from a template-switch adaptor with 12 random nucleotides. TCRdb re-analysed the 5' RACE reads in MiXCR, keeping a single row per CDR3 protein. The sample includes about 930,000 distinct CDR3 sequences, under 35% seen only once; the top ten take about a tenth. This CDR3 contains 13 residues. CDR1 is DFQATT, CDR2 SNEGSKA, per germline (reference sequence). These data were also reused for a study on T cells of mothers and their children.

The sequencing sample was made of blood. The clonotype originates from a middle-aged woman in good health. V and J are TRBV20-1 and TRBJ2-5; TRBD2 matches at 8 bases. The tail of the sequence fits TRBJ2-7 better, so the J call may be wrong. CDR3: CSARRAGDYEQYF. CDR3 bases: TGCAGTGCTAGACGAGCGGGAGATTACGAGCAGTACTTC.